These T cell receptor beta chains were read from a single sample in a study of PD-1 blockade in classical Hodgkin lymphoma. The table came from immunoSEQ multiplex PCR; TCRdb's copy has only in-frame clones and leaves some out. The table records more than 90,000 clones, around 89% of them present only once. The sample in question was peripheral blood mononuclear cells (PBMCs), obtained before the second cycle of nivolumab. The receptors stem from a human donor with classical Hodgkin lymphoma. Each CDR3 is given with its conserved first and last residue. D genes are given only for firm matches. Clone size appears in some rows only: once, few, many, or a class for an expanded clone.

D	J	size	V	DNA	CDR3
-	TRBJ1-2	-	TRBV18	TGTGCCAGCTCACCAGAAATTCGGTCGAACTATGGCTACACCTTC	CASSPEIRSNYGYTF
-	TRBJ2-3	-	TRBV5-4	TGTGCCAGCAGCCAGGGGGGGGGCACAGATACGCAGTATTTT	CASSQGGGTDTQYF
-	TRBJ1-3	-	TRBV18	TGTGCCAGCTCACCCCAGGCGGGGTCTGGAAACACCATATATTTT	CASSPQAGSGNTIYF
-	TRBJ2-2	-	TRBV2	TGTGCCAGCAGTGAATCTCGTAGGGGAGTAAACGGGGAGCTGTTTTTT	CASSESRRGVNGELFF
-	TRBJ2-5	-	TRBV28	TGTGCCAGCAGTGCCACGAGGCTATCCCAAGAGACCCAGTACTTC	CASSATRLSQETQYF
-	TRBJ2-2	once	TRBV7-2	TGTGCCAGCAGCTTAGAGCCCCCTGGGGTAGGGAACACCGGGGAGCTGTTTTTT	CASSLEPPGVGNTGELFF
-	TRBJ2-7	-	TRBV6-6	TGTGCCAGCAGTTACGGCGGAGGGAGCGAGCAGTACTTC	CASSYGGGSEQYF
TRBD1	TRBJ1-4	-	TRBV19	TGTGCCAGTATCCCCGGACAGGGGATAAGGGGCGAAAAACTGTTTTTT	CASIPGQGIRGEKLFF
-	TRBJ2-3	-	TRBV12-5	TGTGCTAGTGGGGCGGGACTCCTGATGGGTACGCAGTATTTT	CASGAGLLMGTQYF
-	TRBJ1-1	-	TRBV6-1	TGTGCCAGCAGTCCGACAGGTCGTGGGACTGAAGCTTTCTTT	CASSPTGRGTEAFF
-	TRBJ2-2	-	TRBV12-2	TGTGCAAGTCGCTTAGTTTTGTGGGACCGTCCCCCCACCGGGGAGCTGTTTTTT	CASRLVLWDRPPTGELFF
-	TRBJ2-4	-	TRBV7-6	TGTGCCAGCAGACCAGGGCCGGGGGCCAAAAACATTCAGTACTTC	CASRPGPGAKNIQYF
-	TRBJ2-1	-	TRBV2	TGTGCCAGCAGTGCGAGCTTCAATGAGCAGTTCTTC	CASSASFNEQFF
-	TRBJ1-1	-	TRBV7-9	TGTGCCAGCAGCCCCCGGACGGAAAGGTACACTGAAGCTTTCTTT	CASSPRTERYTEAFF
-	TRBJ1-2	-	TRBV6-1	TGTGCCAGCAGAGAGTTCAACTATGGCTACACCTTC	CASREFNYGYTF
TRBD1	TRBJ1-6	-	TRBV5-6	TGTGCCAGCAGCGCATTTTGGGGACAGAATAATTCACCCCTCCACTTT	CASSAFWGQNNSPLHF
TRBD1	TRBJ2-1	-	TRBV19	TGTGCCAGTAGTATAGATAGCGGAACAGGGGGCGTTAGAAGCTACAATGAGCAGTTCTTC	CASSIDSGTGGVRSYNEQFF
-	TRBJ1-2	once	TRBV6-1	TGTGCCAGCAGGCGGATAGATGGAGGCTACACCTTC	CASRRIDGGYTF
-	TRBJ2-3	-	TRBV9	TGTGCCAGCAGCAACACAGATACGCAGTATTTT	CASSNTDTQYF
-	TRBJ1-2	-	TRBV9	TGTGCCAGCAGCCTAACGGGGGATGGCTACACCTTC	CASSLTGDGYTF
-	TRBJ2-3	-	TRBV5-5	TGTGCCAGCAGCTCGACAGGGAGGGATACGCAGTATTTT	CASSSTGRDTQYF
-	TRBJ2-2	-	TRBV15	TGTGCCACCAGCGGAGCCACTTTGCTGAACACCGGGGAGCTGTTTTTT	CATSGATLLNTGELFF
-	TRBJ1-2	once	TRBV19	TGTGCCAGTAGTATAGTCGGGCTCGCATATGGCTACACCTTC	CASSIVGLAYGYTF
-	TRBJ1-2	-	TRBV7-9	TGTGCCAGCAGGGGTCGGGAGGCGTATGGCTACACCTTC	CASRGREAYGYTF
-	TRBJ1-1	-	TRBV27	TGTGCCAGCAGTTCCGCGGGCTGGGGGAACACTGAAGCTTTCTTT	CASSSAGWGNTEAFF
TRBD1	TRBJ1-1	-	TRBV5-1	TGCGCCAGCAGCTCTGGACAGGGCGATCGGTCGGTCACTGAAGCTTTCTTT	CASSSGQGDRSVTEAFF
-	TRBJ2-2	-	TRBV19	TGTGCCAGCAGTCAGTATGGCCAGCACCTAATTAACACCGGGGAGCTGTTTTTT	CASSQYGQHLINTGELFF
TRBD1	TRBJ1-2	-	TRBV28	TGTGCCAGCAGTTCCAGGAAGACAGGGATCGGCTATGGCTACACCTTC	CASSSRKTGIGYGYTF
TRBD1	TRBJ2-7	-	TRBV5-8	TGTGCCAGCAGCTCGCCGGGACAGGGGGTCCACGAGCAGTACTTC	CASSSPGQGVHEQYF
-	TRBJ1-3	-	TRBV27	TGTGCCAGCAGTTCCCGACTTAACCTGGGAAACACCATATATTTT	CASSSRLNLGNTIYF
-	TRBJ2-2	-	TRBV7-9	TGTGCCAGCAGCTTAGCACAGAACACCGGGGAGCTGTTTTTT	CASSLAQNTGELFF
-	TRBJ1-5	once	TRBV6-5	TGTGCCAGCAGTTACGACACCCAAGCCCAGCCCCAGCATTTT	CASSYDTQAQPQHF
-	TRBJ2-5	-	TRBV28	TGTGCCAGCAGTTTCGGTGGAGGGACCCAGTACTTC	CASSFGGGTQYF
-	TRBJ1-4	-	TRBV4-1	TGCGCCAGCAGCCAAGAAATAACCGACATGGGAGAAAAACTGTTTTTT	CASSQEITDMGEKLFF
-	TRBJ2-3	-	TRBV5-1	TGCGCCAGCAGCTTCTCTGACGGAAGCACAGATACGCAGTATTTT	CASSFSDGSTDTQYF
TRBD1	TRBJ2-7	-	TRBV5-6	TGTGCCAGCAGCCCGAACGGACAGGAACCCTCCTACGAGCAGTACTTC	CASSPNGQEPSYEQYF
TRBD2	TRBJ2-3	-	TRBV6-5	TGTGCCAGCAGTTACCTAGCGGGGGGAGTAGATACGCAGTATTTT	CASSYLAGGVDTQYF
-	TRBJ2-7	-	TRBV7-9	TGTGCCAGCAGCCCCCGGATGCCCTACGAGCAGTACTTC	CASSPRMPYEQYF
-	TRBJ2-5	-	TRBV5-4	TGTGCCAGCAGCTTGGGGTCTAGGGAGGAGACCCAGTACTTC	CASSLGSREETQYF
TRBD1	TRBJ1-2	-	TRBV7-9	TGTGCCAGCAGCTTAGCGGACAGGGGAAACTATGGCTACACCTTC	CASSLADRGNYGYTF
TRBD1	TRBJ1-1	-	TRBV5-1	TGCGCCAGCAGCTTGACTGCGTATACCGGGACAGGGAGTGGCACTGAAGCTTTCTTT	CASSLTAYTGTGSGTEAFF
-	TRBJ2-1	-	TRBV27	TGTGCCAGCAGTTTATCCCAGCTAGGAATTGAGCAGTTCTTC	CASSLSQLGIEQFF
-	TRBJ1-5	-	TRBV7-2	TGTGCCACGAGAGGGGGTCTTAGCAATCAGCCCCAGCATTTT	CATRGGLSNQPQHF